This TCR beta chain came from a study of cytomegalovirus exposure and HLA in healthy donors. Overall study findings and caveats: Specificity of a few CMV-associated chains for CMV antigens was verified in vitro.

All the people who gave samples were healthy bone marrow donors. Primers included in the PCR were 60 Vbeta and 13 Jbeta primers. Some clones are missing from TCRdb's copy, which holds only in-frame ones; the method was immunoSEQ multiplex PCR. The table lists approximately 200,000 clones, about four fifths of them singletons, with 0.098% in the top ten. The CDR3 has 13 residues. Germline V CDR1 and CDR2: MNHNS, SASEGT. V was pared by 2 bases and J by 3 bases, with 6 bases between. Of note for this clone: Its cognate antigen is unknown.

This sequence joins TRBV6-1 and TRBJ2-3; no clear D gene. This clonotype was obtained from a boy between 2 and 15 years old in good health and CMV-seronegative. Sequencing input: PBMCs. CDR3 nucleotides: TGTGCCAGCAGTGAACCCGGGACAGATACGCAGTATTTT. Residues: CASSEPGTDTQYF.